This record concerns one T cell receptor beta chain sequence. What it binds is unknown. This specimen comes from a study of blood T cells in healthy people across ages. Collection of 8.5 to 10 milliliters of peripheral blood was performed for each donor. Trimming left V 7 bases short and J 5 bases short, with 14 bases between. The CDR3 totals 13 residues. Points from the study as a whole: Samples with more naive T cells showed higher observed beta diversity.

Primed by a sample-barcoded 5' primer and a J-beta primer mix, a second PCR proceeded for 7 to 11 cycles. Each cDNA molecule was tagged by a template-switch adaptor with 12 random nucleotides. Using its own MiXCR run on the 5' RACE reads, TCRdb lists one record per CDR3 protein. The profile covers some 1.5 million distinct CDR3 sequences, with over 25% appearing a single time and more than 6% taken by the ten largest. The source of this sequence is a woman in her 30s in good health. This chain links TRBV12-3 or TRBV12-4 with TRBJ1-2; TRBD1 might be the D (5 bases). Sequenced input: blood. The CDR3 protein is CASTPGGVYGYTF. The CDR3 coding sequence is TGTGCCAGCACCCCGGGGGGTGTATATGGCTACACCTTC.